Reported below is one T cell receptor beta chain. The antigen it recognizes is unknown. One base away there is no much larger clone; base qualities are not given. The record originates from a study of T cell responses to AZD1222 COVID-19 vaccine (dated by TCRdb to the early 2020s). As for the study more broadly: AZD1222 recipients with second doses at about 4 weeks or about 12 weeks were pooled, because spike-specific TCR depth and breadth did not differ between schedules. TCR sequencing covered 233 trial participants: 200 to 220 given two doses of AZD1222 and 26 given two doses of MenACWY control vaccine. Trial participants were enrolled by age into subgroups of 18-55, 56-69 and 70-plus years, and roughly 150, 30 and 60 TCR-sequenced participants, respectively, were included in these subgroups.

According to the study, the label for this sample's time point signals: baseline before first vaccination. Vaccinee samples came from UK trials COV001 and COV002, including a single-blind randomized controlled phase 2/3 trial of AZD1222 (ChAdOx1 nCoV-19) in healthy adults. For TCRbeta chain sequencing, PBMC samples were collected from trial participants at day 0 and at day 28 after the second dose. V drops 1 base and J drops 4 bases, leaving 13 bases in between. Including cysteine and phenylalanine, the CDR3 has 15 amino acids. Just CDR3 DNA is preserved here, 45 bases in frame from base 1. CDR1 and CDR2, per the germline V gene (reference sequence), are LGHDT and YNNKEL. Overall results and qualifications from the work: After two AZD1222 doses, both the breadth and the depth of spike-specific TCRs were significantly higher than at day 0 and than in MenACWY recipients. Conclusions about previously exposed vaccinees are limited, since just a handful of AZD1222 recipients were seropositive for SARS-CoV-2 at baseline. Reportedly, close to half of the unique spike-specific TCRs recognized epitopes lying outside the regions that are mutated in the B.1.351 and B.1.1.7 variants. Because no day 14 peak-response samples were available, the repertoires could be characterized only after the peak T cell response. The vaccine-associated CD4 TCRs covered the entire spike protein, and the dominant responses fell in regions 160-218 and 743-854. In the small 56-69-year group, the increase in depth fell short of significance, most likely because of low power. Participants were mostly white British and included more females than males, and it was suggested by the authors that clonal diversity may have been underestimated.

The CDR3 regions of human TCRbeta chains were analyzed by immunosequencing. The authors' pipeline ran thus. TCRs in the repertoires were compared against a reference library of SARS-CoV-2-specific TCRs that had been generated with the MIRA antigen-specificity platform. Breadth was defined as the fraction of unique TCRs that were SARS-CoV-2-associated. Depth was defined as the fraction of total T cells that were SARS-CoV-2-associated. Using the MIRA data, every spike-specific TCR was mapped to the spike region that the TCR reacted to and assigned to either a CD4 or a CD8 class. Log10-transformed breadth and depth values were compared by one-way ANOVA with Sidak's multiple comparisons tests. The immuneACCESS repertoire file appears here via TCRdb, limited to in-frame rearrangements. These files lack a portion of the clones; in checked studies, under half of the deficit traces to unresolved V genes, and the cause of the others is not known. D and trimming come from the DNA, and the V and J calls and clone size come from that table. The sample table shows 90,000 to 120,000 clones, and around nine tenths are seen once. The ten largest clonotypes hold around 3.2% of the sample.

The TCR comes from an adult in good health. The sequencing used peripheral blood, collected on day 0 of AZD1222 vaccination. The rearrangement joined TRBV3-1 (or the pseudogene TRBV3-2) to TRBJ1-2; TRBD1 could be the D gene, as 6 bases match. The DNA sequence reads TGTGCCAGCAGCCAAGGGGGGCAGAGGGGCTATGGCTACACCTTC. It specifies CASSQGGQRGYGYTF.